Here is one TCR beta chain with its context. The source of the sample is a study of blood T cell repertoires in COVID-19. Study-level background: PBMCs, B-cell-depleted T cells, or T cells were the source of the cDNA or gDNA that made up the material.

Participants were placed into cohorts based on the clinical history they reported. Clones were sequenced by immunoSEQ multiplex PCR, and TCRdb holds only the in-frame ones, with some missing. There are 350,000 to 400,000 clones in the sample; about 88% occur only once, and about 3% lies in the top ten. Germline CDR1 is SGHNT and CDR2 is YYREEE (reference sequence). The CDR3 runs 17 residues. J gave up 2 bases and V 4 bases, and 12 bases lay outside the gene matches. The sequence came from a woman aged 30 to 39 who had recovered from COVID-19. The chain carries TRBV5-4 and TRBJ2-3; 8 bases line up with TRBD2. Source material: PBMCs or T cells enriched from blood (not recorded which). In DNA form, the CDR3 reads TGTGCCAGCAGCGGGGGGGGAACTAGCGGCTCCACAGATACGCAGTATTTT. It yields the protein CASSGGGTSGSTDTQYF.